This T cell receptor beta chain is from a study of T cell responses to AZD1222 COVID-19 vaccine. Here immunoSEQ multiplex PCR was the method, and the copy in TCRdb shows in-frame clones only, minus some. The sample lists nearly 95,000 clones; 80% to 90% were seen once. The V and J ends lost 5 bases and 0 bases respectively, with 11 bases between them. Germline V gene lookup returns CDR1 MNHEY and CDR2 SVGEGT. This CDR3 has 15 residues. In regard to this clone: Its specificity is unknown.

Study-level points and caveats: Clonal diversity may have been underestimated, and the donors were mostly white British, with more females than males. Regions 160-218 and 743-854 held dominance among vaccine-associated CD4 TCRs, which spanned spike.

V is TRBV6-2 or TRBV6-3 and J is TRBJ2-1; either TRBD1 or TRBD2 may supply D (6 bases each). The sequence was obtained from an adult who received the AZD1222 COVID-19 vaccine. Sample: peripheral blood, taken 28 days after the second AZD1222 dose. DNA for the CDR3: TGTGCCAGCAGTGGAGGGACAAGCTCCTACAATGAGCAGTTCTTC. This gives the protein CASSGGTSSYNEQFF.